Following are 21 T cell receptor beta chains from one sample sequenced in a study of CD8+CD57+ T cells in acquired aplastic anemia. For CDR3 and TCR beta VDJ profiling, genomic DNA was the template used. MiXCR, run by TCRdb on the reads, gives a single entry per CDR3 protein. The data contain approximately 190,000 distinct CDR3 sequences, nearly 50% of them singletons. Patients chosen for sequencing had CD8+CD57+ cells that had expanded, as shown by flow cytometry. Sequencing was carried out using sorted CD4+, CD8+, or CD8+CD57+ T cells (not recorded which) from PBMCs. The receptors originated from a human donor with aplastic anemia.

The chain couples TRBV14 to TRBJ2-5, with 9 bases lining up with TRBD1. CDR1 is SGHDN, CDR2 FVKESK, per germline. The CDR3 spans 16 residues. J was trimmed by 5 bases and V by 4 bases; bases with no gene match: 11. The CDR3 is CASSRTGQGTGETQYF. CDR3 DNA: TGTGCCAGCAGCCGCACTGGACAGGGGACGGGCGAGACCCAGTACTTC.

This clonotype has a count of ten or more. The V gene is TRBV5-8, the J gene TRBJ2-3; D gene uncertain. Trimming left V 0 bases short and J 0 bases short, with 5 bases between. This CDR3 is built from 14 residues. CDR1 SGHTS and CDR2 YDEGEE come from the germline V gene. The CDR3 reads CASSLGSSTDTQYF. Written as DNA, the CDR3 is TGTGCCAGCAGCTTGGGATCCAGCACAGATACGCAGTATTTT.

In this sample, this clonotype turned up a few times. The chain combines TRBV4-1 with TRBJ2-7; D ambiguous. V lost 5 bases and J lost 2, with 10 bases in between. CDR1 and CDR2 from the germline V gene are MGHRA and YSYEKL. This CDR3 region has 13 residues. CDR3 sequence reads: CASSLGSTYEQYF. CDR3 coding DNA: TGCGCCAGCAGCTTGGGATCCACCTACGAGCAGTACTTC.

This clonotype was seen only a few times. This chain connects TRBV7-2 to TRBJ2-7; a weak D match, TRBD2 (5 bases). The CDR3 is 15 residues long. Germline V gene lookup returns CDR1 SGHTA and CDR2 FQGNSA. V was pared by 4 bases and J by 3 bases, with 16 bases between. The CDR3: CASSSSVSAGYEQYF. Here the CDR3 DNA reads TGTGCCAGCAGCTCCTCTGTATCGGCGGGCTACGAGCAGTACTTC.

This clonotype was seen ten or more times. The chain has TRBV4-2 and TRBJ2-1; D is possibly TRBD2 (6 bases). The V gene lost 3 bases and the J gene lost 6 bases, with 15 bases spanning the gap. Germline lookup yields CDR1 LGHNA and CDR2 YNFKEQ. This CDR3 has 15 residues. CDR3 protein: CASSQSGQRRNEQFF. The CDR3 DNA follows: TGTGCCAGCAGCCAGAGCGGGCAACGGCGCAATGAGCAGTTCTTC.

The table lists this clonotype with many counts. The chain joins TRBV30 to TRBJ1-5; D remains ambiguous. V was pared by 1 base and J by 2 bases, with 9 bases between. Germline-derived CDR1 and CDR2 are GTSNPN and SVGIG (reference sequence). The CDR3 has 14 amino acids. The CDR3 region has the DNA TGTGCCTGGAGTGCGGGAGTGGGCAATCAGCCCCAGCATTTT. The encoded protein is CAWSAGVGNQPQHF.

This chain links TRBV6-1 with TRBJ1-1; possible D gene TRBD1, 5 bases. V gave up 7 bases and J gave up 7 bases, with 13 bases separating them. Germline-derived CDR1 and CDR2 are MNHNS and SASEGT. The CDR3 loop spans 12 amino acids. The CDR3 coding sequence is TGTGCCAGCATGGGGGGGTGGGTTGAAGCTTTCTTT. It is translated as CASMGGWVEAFF.

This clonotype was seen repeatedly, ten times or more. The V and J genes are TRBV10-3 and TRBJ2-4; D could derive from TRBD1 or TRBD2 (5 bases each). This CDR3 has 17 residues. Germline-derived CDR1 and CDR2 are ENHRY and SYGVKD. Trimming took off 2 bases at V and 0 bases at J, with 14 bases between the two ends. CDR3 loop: CAISEGGQMLAKNIQYF. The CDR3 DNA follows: TGTGCCATCAGTGAGGGGGGTCAAATGCTAGCCAAAAACATTCAGTACTTC.

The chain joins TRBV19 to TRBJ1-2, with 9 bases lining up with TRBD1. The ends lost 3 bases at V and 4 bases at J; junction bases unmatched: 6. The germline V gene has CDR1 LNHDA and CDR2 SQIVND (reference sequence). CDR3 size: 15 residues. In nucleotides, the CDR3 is TGTGCCAGTAGTATCTTGGGACAGGGCGGCTATGGCTACACCTTC. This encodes CASSILGQGGYGYTF.

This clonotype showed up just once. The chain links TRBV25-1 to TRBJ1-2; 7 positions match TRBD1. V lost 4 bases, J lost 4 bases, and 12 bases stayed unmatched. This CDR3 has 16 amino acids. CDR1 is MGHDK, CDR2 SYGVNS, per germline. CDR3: CASSAAREWDSYGYTF. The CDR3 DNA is TGTGCCAGCAGTGCTGCCCGAGAGTGGGACAGCTATGGCTACACCTTC.

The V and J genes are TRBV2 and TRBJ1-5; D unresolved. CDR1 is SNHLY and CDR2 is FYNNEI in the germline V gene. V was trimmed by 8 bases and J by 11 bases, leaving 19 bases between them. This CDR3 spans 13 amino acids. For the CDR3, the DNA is TGTGCCAGCGGTCGGGCGACCCAAGAGACCCAGCATTTT. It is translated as CASGRATQETQHF.

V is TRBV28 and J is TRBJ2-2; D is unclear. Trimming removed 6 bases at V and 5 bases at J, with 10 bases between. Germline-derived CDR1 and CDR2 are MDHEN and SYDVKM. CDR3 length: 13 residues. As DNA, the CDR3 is TGTGCCAGCAGCCTCATCCGAACCGGGGAGCTGTTTTTT. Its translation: CASSLIRTGELFF.

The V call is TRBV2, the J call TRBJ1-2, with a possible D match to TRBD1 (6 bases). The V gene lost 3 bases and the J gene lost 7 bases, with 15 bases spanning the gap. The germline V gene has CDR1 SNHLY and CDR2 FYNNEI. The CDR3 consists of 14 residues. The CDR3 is CASSEAAGAGGYTF. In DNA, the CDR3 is TGTGCCAGCAGTGAGGCGGCAGGGGCAGGTGGCTACACCTTC.

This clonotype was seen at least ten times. The chain's CDR3 is CASTRLGGQETQYF. DNA of the CDR3: TGTGCCAGCACCCGACTAGGGGGGCAAGAGACCCAGTACTTC. The chain joins TRBV3-1 to TRBJ2-5; tentatively, D is TRBD1 or TRBD2 (6 bases each). V was shortened by 7 bases and J by 2 bases, with 14 bases between the two germline ends. Germline lookup yields CDR1 LGHDT and CDR2 YNNKEL (reference sequence). The CDR3 is made up of 14 amino acids.

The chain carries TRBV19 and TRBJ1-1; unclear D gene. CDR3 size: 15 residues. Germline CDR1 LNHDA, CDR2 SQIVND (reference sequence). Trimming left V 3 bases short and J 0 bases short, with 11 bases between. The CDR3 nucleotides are TGTGCCAGTAGTATGGGGAGTTCCATGAACACTGAAGCTTTCTTT. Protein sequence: CASSMGSSMNTEAFF.

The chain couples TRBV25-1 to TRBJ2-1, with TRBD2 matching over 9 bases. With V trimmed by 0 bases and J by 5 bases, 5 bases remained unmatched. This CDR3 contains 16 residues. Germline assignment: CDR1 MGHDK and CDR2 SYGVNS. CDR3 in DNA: TGTGCCAGCAGTGAATATGCGGGGGGGCGGCACAATGAGCAGTTCTTC. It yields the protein CASSEYAGGRHNEQFF.

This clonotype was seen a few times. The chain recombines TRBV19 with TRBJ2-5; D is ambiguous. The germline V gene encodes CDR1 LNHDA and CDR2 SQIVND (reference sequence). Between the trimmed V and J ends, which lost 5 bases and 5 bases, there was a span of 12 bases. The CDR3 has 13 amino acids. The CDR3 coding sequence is TGTGCCAGTAGTCCGGGTCCCATGGAGACCCAGTACTTC. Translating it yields CASSPGPMETQYF.

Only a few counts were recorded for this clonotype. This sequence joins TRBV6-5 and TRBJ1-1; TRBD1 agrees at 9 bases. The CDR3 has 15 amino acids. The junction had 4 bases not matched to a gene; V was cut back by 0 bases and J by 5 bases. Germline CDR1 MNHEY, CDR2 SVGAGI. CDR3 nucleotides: TGTGCCAGCAGTTACTCGACAGGGGGGCGAACTGAAGCTTTCTTT. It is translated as CASSYSTGGRTEAFF.

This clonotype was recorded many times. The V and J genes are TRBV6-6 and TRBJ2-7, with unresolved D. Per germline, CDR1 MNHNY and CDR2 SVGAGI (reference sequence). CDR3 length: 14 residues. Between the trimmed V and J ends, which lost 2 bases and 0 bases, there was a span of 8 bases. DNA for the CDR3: TGTGCCAGCAGTTACGTCGGTTCCTCCTACGAGCAGTACTTC. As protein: CASSYVGSSYEQYF.

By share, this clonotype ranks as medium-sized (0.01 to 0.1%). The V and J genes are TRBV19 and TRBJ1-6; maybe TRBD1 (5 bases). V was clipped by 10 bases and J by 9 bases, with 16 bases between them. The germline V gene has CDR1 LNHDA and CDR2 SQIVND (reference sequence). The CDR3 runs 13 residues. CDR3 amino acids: CATAISGGSPLHF. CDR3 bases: TGTGCCACCGCCATAAGTGGGGGTTCACCCCTCCACTTT.

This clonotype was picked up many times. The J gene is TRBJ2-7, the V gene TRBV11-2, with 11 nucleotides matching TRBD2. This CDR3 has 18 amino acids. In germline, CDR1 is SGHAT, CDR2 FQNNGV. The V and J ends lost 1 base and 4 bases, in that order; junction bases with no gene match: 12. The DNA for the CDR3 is TGTGCCAGCAGCTTAGTGAGGTTTATCGGACTAGCGGGTTACGAGCAGTACTTC. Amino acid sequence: CASSLVRFIGLAGYEQYF.